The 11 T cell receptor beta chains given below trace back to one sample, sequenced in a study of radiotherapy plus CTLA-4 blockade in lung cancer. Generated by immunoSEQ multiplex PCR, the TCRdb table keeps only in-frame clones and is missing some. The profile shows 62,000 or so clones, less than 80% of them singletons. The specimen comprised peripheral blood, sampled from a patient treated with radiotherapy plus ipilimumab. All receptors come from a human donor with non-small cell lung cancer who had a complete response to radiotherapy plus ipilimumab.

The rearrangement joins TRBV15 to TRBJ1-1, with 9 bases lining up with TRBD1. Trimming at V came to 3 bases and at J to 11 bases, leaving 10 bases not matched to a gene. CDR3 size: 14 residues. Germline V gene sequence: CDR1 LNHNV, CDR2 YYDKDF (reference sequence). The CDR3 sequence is CATSRDRGELGAFF. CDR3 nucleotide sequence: TGTGCCACCAGCAGGGACAGGGGAGAGTTAGGGGCTTTCTTT.

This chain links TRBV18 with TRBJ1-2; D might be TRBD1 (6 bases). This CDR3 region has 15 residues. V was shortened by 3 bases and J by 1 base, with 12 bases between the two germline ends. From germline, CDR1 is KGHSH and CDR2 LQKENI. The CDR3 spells CASSPRDNVNYGYTF. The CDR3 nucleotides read TGTGCCAGCTCACCTCGGGACAACGTTAACTATGGCTACACCTTC.

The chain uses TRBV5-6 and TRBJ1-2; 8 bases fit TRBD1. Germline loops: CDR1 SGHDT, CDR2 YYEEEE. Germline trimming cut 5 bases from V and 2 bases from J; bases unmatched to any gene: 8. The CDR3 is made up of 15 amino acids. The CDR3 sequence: CASRGQGALNYGYTF. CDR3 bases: TGTGCCAGCAGAGGGCAGGGGGCATTAAACTATGGCTACACCTTC.

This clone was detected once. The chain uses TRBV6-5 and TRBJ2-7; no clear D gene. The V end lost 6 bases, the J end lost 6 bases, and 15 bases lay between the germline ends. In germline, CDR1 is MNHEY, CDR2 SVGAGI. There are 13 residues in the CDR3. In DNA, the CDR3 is TGTGCCAGCAGCCCCAAGTACCTCCGCGAGCAGTACTTC. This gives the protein CASSPKYLREQYF.

CDR3 in DNA: TGCGCCAGCAGCCAAGATATTGGACGCACAGATACGCAGTATTTT. Protein: CASSQDIGRTDTQYF. The rearrangement uses TRBV4-3 and TRBJ2-3; the D is unclear. The CDR3 sequence is 15 residues long. Trimming removed 0 bases from V and 1 base from J, with 8 bases in between. From germline, CDR1 is LGHNA and CDR2 YSLEER.

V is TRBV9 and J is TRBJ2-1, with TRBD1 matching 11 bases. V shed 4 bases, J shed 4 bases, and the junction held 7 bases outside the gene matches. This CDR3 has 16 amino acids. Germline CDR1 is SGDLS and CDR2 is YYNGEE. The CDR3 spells CASSPYGQGAYNEQFF. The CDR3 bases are TGTGCCAGCAGCCCCTACGGACAGGGGGCTTACAATGAGCAGTTCTTC. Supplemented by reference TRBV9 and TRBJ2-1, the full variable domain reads DSGVTQTPKHLITATGQRVTLRCSPRSGDLSVYWYQQSLDQGLQFLIQYYNGEERAKGNILERFSAQQFPDLHSELNLSSLELGDSALYFCASSPYGQGAYNEQFFGPGTRLTVL.

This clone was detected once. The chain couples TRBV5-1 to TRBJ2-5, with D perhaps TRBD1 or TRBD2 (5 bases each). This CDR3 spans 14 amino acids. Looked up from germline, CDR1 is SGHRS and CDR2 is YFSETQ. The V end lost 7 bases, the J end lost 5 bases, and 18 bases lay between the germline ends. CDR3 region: CASHVLGTGETQYF. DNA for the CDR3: TGCGCCAGCCACGTGTTGGGGACCGGGGAGACCCAGTACTTC.

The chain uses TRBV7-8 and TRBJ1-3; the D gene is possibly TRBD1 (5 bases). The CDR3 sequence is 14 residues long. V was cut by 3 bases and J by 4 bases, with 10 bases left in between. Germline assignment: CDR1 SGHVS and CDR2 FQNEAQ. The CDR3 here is CASSFGGGGNTIYF. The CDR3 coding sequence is TGTGCCAGCAGCTTTGGGGGAGGAGGAAACACCATATATTTT.

The chain's CDR3 is CASSPDKGAGGYTF. The CDR3 region has the DNA TGTGCCAGCAGCCCCGATAAGGGGGCGGGGGGCTACACCTTC. V gene TRBV7-9 combines with J gene TRBJ1-2, with 7 bases identical to TRBD1. The germline CDR1 and CDR2 sequences are SEHNR and FQNEAQ (reference sequence). The J segment lost 8 bases and the V segment lost 5 bases, leaving 11 bases of the junction unmatched. This CDR3 is built from 14 residues. The variable domain in full, with the rest retrieved from reference TRBV7-9 and TRBJ1-2, is DTGVSQNPRHKITKRGQNVTFRCDPISEHNRLYWYRQTLGQGPEFLTYFQNEAQLEKSRLLSDRFSAERPKGSFSTLEIQRTEQGDSAMYLCASSPDKGAGGYTFGSGTRLTVV.

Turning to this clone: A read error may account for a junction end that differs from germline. Written as DNA, the CDR3 is TGTGCCTGGAGTCCCTCAACCGGGACAGGGCATTTT. It translates to CAWSPSTGTGHF. This chain joins TRBV30 and TRBJ1-3; 9 positions agree with TRBD1. From germline, CDR1 is GTSNPN and CDR2 SVGIG (reference sequence). CDR3 length: 12 amino acids. Supplemented by reference TRBV30 and TRBJ1-3, the full variable domain reads SQTIHQWPATLVQPVGSPLSLECTVEGTSNPNLYWYRQAAGRGLQLLFYSVGIGQISSEVPQNLSASRPQDRQFILSSKKLLLSDSGFYLCAWSPSTGTGHFGEGSWLTVV.

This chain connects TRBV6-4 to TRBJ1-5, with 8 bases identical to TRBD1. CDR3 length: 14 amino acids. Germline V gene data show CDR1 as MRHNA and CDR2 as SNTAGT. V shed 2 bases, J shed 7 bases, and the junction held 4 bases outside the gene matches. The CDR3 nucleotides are TGTGCCAGCAGTGACGGACAGGGAAACCAGCCCCAGCATTTT. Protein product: CASSDGQGNQPQHF.